Each of the 20 T cell receptor beta chains below was sequenced from the same sample in a study of T cell responses to AZD1222 COVID-19 vaccine. Profiling relied on immunoSEQ multiplex PCR, and the TCRdb table lists in-frame clones only, not all of them. The sample yields roughly 140,000 clones, 90% to 95% seen once. Sequenced material: peripheral blood, taken after recovery from COVID-19. These receptors all stem from an adult who had recovered from COVID-19.

The chain has TRBV28 and TRBJ2-7; 15 positions agree with TRBD2. Germline V gene sequence: CDR1 MDHEN, CDR2 SYDVKM. The CDR3 contains 14 residues. Trimming removed 9 bases from V and 2 bases from J; junction bases left unmatched: 2. CDR3 residues: CASGLAGGPYEQYF. The CDR3 nucleotides read TGTGCCAGTGGACTAGCGGGAGGGCCCTACGAGCAGTACTTC.

V usage is TRBV5-1 and J usage is TRBJ1-6; TRBD1 is a possible D gene (5 bases). Germline V CDR1 and CDR2: SGHRS, YFSETQ. The ends were cut back, 5 bases at V and 7 bases at J, with 13 bases in the middle. CDR3 length equals 14 residues. For the CDR3, the DNA is TGCGCCAGCAGTCCCGACAGCAGAAATTCACCCCTCCACTTT. Translation gives CASSPDSRNSPLHF.

The chain links TRBV4-1 to TRBJ2-5; D gene uncertain. Looked up from germline, CDR1 is MGHRA and CDR2 is YSYEKL. Trimming cost V 1 base and J 2 bases, with 14 bases left between them. The CDR3 consists of 16 residues. CDR3 amino acids: CASSQGYTETQETQYF. The CDR3 nucleotides are TGCGCCAGCAGCCAAGGTTATACGGAAACACAAGAGACCCAGTACTTC.

The rearrangement uses TRBV15 and TRBJ2-5; D may correspond to TRBD1 or TRBD2 (6 bases each). The germline V gene encodes CDR1 LNHNV and CDR2 YYDKDF (reference sequence). V was cut by 0 bases and J by 4 bases, with 9 bases left in between. The CDR3 length is 14 residues. For the CDR3, the DNA is TGTGCCACCAGCAGAGACAGGGGAGGAGAGACCCAGTACTTC. Amino acids: CATSRDRGGETQYF.

The DNA of the CDR3 is TGTGCCAGCGCCTTACAGGGGGCGAACAATGAGCAGTTCTTC. This encodes CASALQGANNEQFF. The chain recombines TRBV18 with TRBJ2-1; the match to TRBD1 covers 9 bases. The length of the CDR3 is 14 residues. Germline values: CDR1 KGHSH, CDR2 LQKENI. V lost 8 bases and J lost 5; bases outside the gene matches: 7. Looking up the rest from reference TRBV18 and TRBJ2-1 gives the full variable domain: NAGVMQNPRHLVRRRGQEARLRCSPMKGHSHVYWYRQLPEEGLKFMVYLQKENIIDESGMPKERFSAEFPKEGPSILRIQQVVRGDSAAYFCASALQGANNEQFFGPGTRLTVL.

This chain uses TRBV10-3 with TRBJ1-1; TRBD1 might be the D (6 bases). Looked up from germline, CDR1 is ENHRY and CDR2 is SYGVKD. The CDR3 is 13 amino acids. Trimming took 7 bases from V and 5 from J, leaving 14 bases between them. The DNA for the CDR3 is TGTGCCATCAAGCGAGGAGGGGGGACTGAAGCTTTCTTT. Encoded protein: CAIKRGGGTEAFF.

This sequence joins TRBV5-1 and TRBJ1-4; possibly TRBD1 for D (5 bases). This CDR3 spans 16 amino acids. Trimming pared 4 bases from V and 4 bases from J, leaving 17 bases between. Germline lookup yields CDR1 SGHRS and CDR2 YFSETQ. The CDR3 spells CASSVGPGASNEKLFF. The CDR3 DNA reads TGCGCCAGCAGCGTGGGCCCCGGGGCAAGTAATGAAAAACTGTTTTTT.

The chain carries TRBV11-3 and TRBJ2-2, with 8 bases aligning to TRBD2. Germline loops: CDR1 SGHNT, CDR2 YENEEA. The CDR3 length is 16 residues. The V segment lost 5 bases and the J segment 1 base; nucleotides outside the gene matches: 6. The CDR3 DNA reads as TGTGCCAGCAGCCCGAGGACTAGCAGGAACACCGGGGAGCTGTTTTTT. Translating gives CASSPRTSRNTGELFF.

The rearrangement uses TRBV28 and TRBJ1-3, with D hard to call. Germline CDR1 reads MDHEN; CDR2 reads SYDVKM. The CDR3 is 15 residues long. With 5 bases removed from V and 0 bases from J, the gap between germline ends came to 11 bases. CDR3 DNA sequence: TGTGCCAGCAGTGCTCACTCGAGCTCTGGAAACACCATATATTTT. Translating it yields CASSAHSSSGNTIYF.

The V call is TRBV6-5, the J call TRBJ2-7; 7 bases line up with TRBD2. The CDR3 extends over 14 amino acids. CDR1 and CDR2 from the germline V gene are MNHEY and SVGAGI. The ends lost 6 bases at V and 5 bases at J; junction bases unmatched: 10. DNA of the CDR3: TGTGCCAGCAGCCCCCGGACTAGGGTCCACGAGCAGTACTTC. Protein: CASSPRTRVHEQYF.

The CDR3 DNA reads as TGCGCCAGCAGCTTAGGGACAGGGGTACACACCATATATTTT. Protein product: CASSLGTGVHTIYF. The chain is built from TRBV5-1 and TRBJ1-3; 10 bases agree with TRBD1. Germline CDR1 SGHRS, CDR2 YFSETQ. CDR3 length equals 14 residues. After removal of 2 bases from V and 8 bases from J, the junction contained 4 bases not matched to a gene.

The V and J genes are TRBV21-1 and TRBJ1-1; TRBD1, as called in the table, went unchecked against the DNA. TRBV21-1 is labeled a pseudogene. The CDR3 length is 15 residues. The CDR3 here is CASSKAQGRQTEAFF. CDR3 DNA sequence: TGTGCCAGCAGCAAAGCGCAGGGGCGTCAGACTGAAGCTTTCTTT.

This sequence joins TRBV7-9 and TRBJ1-2; 7 bases are a match to TRBD1. The germline V gene encodes CDR1 SEHNR and CDR2 FQNEAQ (reference sequence). CDR3 length: 14 residues. V shed 4 bases and J 2 bases; nucleotides not matched to a gene: 4. CDR3 coding DNA: TGTGCCAGCAGCTCAATGACAGGGAACTATGGCTACACCTTC. Its translation: CASSSMTGNYGYTF. Combining the CDR3 with reference TRBV7-9 and TRBJ1-2 gives the whole variable domain DTGVSQNPRHKITKRGQNVTFRCDPISEHNRLYWYRQTLGQGPEFLTYFQNEAQLEKSRLLSDRFSAERPKGSFSTLEIQRTEQGDSAMYLCASSSMTGNYGYTFGSGTRLTVV.

The chain employs TRBV28 and TRBJ2-3; D might be TRBD1 or TRBD2, each matching 5 bases. Germline V gives CDR1 MDHEN, CDR2 SYDVKM. The ends were cut back, 1 base at V and 6 bases at J, with 11 bases in the middle. This CDR3 region has 14 residues. CDR3 sequence reads: CASSLSGSRDTQYF. DNA for the CDR3: TGTGCCAGCAGTTTATCAGGGAGTAGGGATACGCAGTATTTT. The full variable domain, in which reference TRBV28 and TRBJ2-3 provide the parts outside the CDR3, is DVKVTQSSRYLVKRTGEKVFLECVQDMDHENMFWYRQDPGLGLRLIYFSYDVKMKEKGDIPEGYSVSREKKERFSLILESASTNQTSMYLCASSLSGSRDTQYFGPGTRLTVL.

The rearrangement joins TRBV6-5 to TRBJ1-1; D not resolved. V was trimmed by 4 bases and J by 4 bases, leaving 10 bases between them. The CDR3 is made up of 13 amino acids. CDR1 and CDR2 from the germline V gene are MNHEY and SVGAGI. CDR3: CASSSLGSTEAFF. CDR3 bases: TGTGCCAGCAGTTCCCTAGGGAGCACTGAAGCTTTCTTT.

This rearrangement joins TRBV5-5 to TRBJ2-7, with 7 positions matching TRBD2. Per germline, CDR1 SGHKS and CDR2 YYEKEE (reference sequence). The CDR3 is made up of 15 amino acids. V shed 2 bases, J shed 0 bases, and the junction held 5 bases outside the gene matches. CDR3 DNA: TGTGCCAGCAGCTTCGAGGCTAGCGGCTCCTACGAGCAGTACTTC. Translating gives CASSFEASGSYEQYF.

The chain is built from TRBV29-1 and TRBJ2-2, with unresolved D. CDR3 length: 16 amino acids. CDR1 is SQVTM and CDR2 is ANQGSEA in the germline V gene. V was pared by 6 bases and J by 7 bases, with 24 bases between. CDR3 bases: TGCAGCGTGTACATCCCCGGGTCCCCCCTTGGCGGGGAGCTGTTTTTT. Its translation is CSVYIPGSPLGGELFF.

This clone was seen more than once but under ten times. V gene TRBV4-2 combines with J gene TRBJ1-1, with 8 bases fitting TRBD1. This CDR3 comprises 13 residues. V lost 1 base and J lost 7; bases outside the gene matches: 2. The germline CDR1 and CDR2 sequences are LGHNA and YNFKEQ. The CDR3 DNA reads TGTGCCAGCAGCCAAGCAGGGGGCAATGAAGCTTTCTTT. This encodes CASSQAGGNEAFF.

The chain recombines TRBV9 with TRBJ1-1; D might be TRBD1 (6 bases). The CDR3 totals 15 residues. Germline V gene data show CDR1 as SGDLS and CDR2 as YYNGEE. V was trimmed by 4 bases and J by 3 bases, leaving 16 bases between them. CDR3 region: CASSPEGGRHTEAFF. DNA for the CDR3: TGTGCCAGCAGCCCCGAGGGGGGGAGACACACTGAAGCTTTCTTT.

The chain has TRBV6-1 and TRBJ2-7; possibly TRBD2 for D (5 bases). Germline loops: CDR1 MNHNS, CDR2 SASEGT. The CDR3 spans 13 residues. V dropped 3 bases and J dropped 5 bases, with 11 bases sitting between them. CDR3 DNA: TGTGCCAGCAGTGATGAGCGGATGAACGAGCAGTACTTC. Its protein product is CASSDERMNEQYF.